The 21 T cell receptor beta chains listed next were all sequenced from one sample in a study of blood T cell repertoires in COVID-19. TCRdb keeps only in-frame clones here, not all; method: immunoSEQ multiplex PCR. The sample holds approximately 170,000 clones, about 90% seen once. The sample consisted of PBMCs or T cells enriched from blood (not recorded which). The receptors stem from a woman in her late teens or twenties who had recovered from COVID-19.

As to this clone: One junction end disagrees with the germline gene, perhaps due to a read error. The chain is built from TRBV6-1 and TRBJ2-7; perhaps TRBD1 as D (5 bases). There are 14 residues in the CDR3. Looked up from germline, CDR1 is MNHNS and CDR2 is SASEGT. CDR3 in DNA: TGTGCCAGCAGTCAAGCGACAGAGATCGGCGAGCAGTACTTC. This codes for CASSQATEIGEQYF.

This sequence joins TRBV15 and TRBJ1-6, with 7 bases identical to TRBD1. CDR1 and CDR2 (germline): LNHNV, YYDKDF (reference sequence). V shed 0 bases, J shed 8 bases, and the junction held 13 bases outside the gene matches. This CDR3 is 18 amino acids long. Written as DNA, the CDR3 is TGTGCCACCAGCAGAGAGCTCAGTACGACAGGGTTGGATTCACCCCTCCACTTT. Protein: CATSRELSTTGLDSPLHF.

This sequence joins TRBV19 and TRBJ2-2; 7 positions match TRBD1. The CDR3 loop spans 15 amino acids. The junction had 4 bases not matched to a gene; V was cut back by 5 bases and J by 1 base. Germline CDR1 is LNHDA and CDR2 is SQIVND (reference sequence). CDR3 sequence (DNA): TGTGCCAGTAGTTTCGGGACAGTGAACACCGGGGAGCTGTTTTTT. Protein: CASSFGTVNTGELFF.

The J gene is TRBJ2-3, the V gene TRBV5-4; 10 nucleotides align to TRBD2. Germline values: CDR1 SGHNT, CDR2 YYREEE (reference sequence). CDR3 length: 17 residues. The V gene end was trimmed by 4 bases and the J gene end by 4 bases; junction bases not matched to a gene: 12. CDR3: CASSPGLALEGADTQYF. The CDR3 DNA reads TGTGCCAGCAGCCCGGGACTAGCGCTGGAAGGGGCAGATACGCAGTATTTT.

The chain carries TRBV12-3 or TRBV12-4 and TRBJ1-1, with TRBD1 matching 8 bases. V shed 5 bases and J 10 bases; nucleotides not matched to a gene: 9. The CDR3 length is 13 residues. CDR3 region: CASSHQDRVGAFF. The CDR3 DNA reads as TGTGCCAGCAGTCACCAGGACAGGGTCGGAGCTTTCTTT.

The V and J genes are TRBV7-2 and TRBJ2-5, with TRBD2 matching over 11 bases. CDR3 length equals 14 residues. With V trimmed by 5 bases and J by 3 bases, 2 bases remained unmatched. Germline-derived CDR1 and CDR2 are SGHTA and FQGNSA. The chain's CDR3 is CASSLSGGEETQYF. In nucleotides, the CDR3 is TGTGCCAGCAGCCTTAGCGGGGGGGAAGAGACCCAGTACTTC.

J is TRBJ2-7 and V is TRBV2; TRBD2 matches 8 bases. The CDR3 covers 13 residues. CDR1 is SNHLY and CDR2 is FYNNEI in the germline V gene. J was trimmed by 5 bases and V by 9 bases; bases with no gene match: 9. The CDR3 is CARRVTSEDEQYF. CDR3 DNA: TGTGCCAGAAGAGTGACTAGCGAAGACGAGCAGTACTTC.

V gene TRBV7-2 combines with J gene TRBJ2-3, with a weak D call TRBD1 (5 bases). Germline-derived CDR1 and CDR2 are SGHTA and FQGNSA. The V and J ends lost 5 bases and 1 base respectively, with 19 bases between them. The CDR3 loop spans 17 amino acids. The CDR3 bases are TGTGCCAGCAGCCCAGGGTGGGGCACTGAGGGCACAGATACGCAGTATTTT. This codes for CASSPGWGTEGTDTQYF.

This clone was detected only a few times. This rearrangement joins TRBV18 to TRBJ1-3; D remains ambiguous. Germline CDR1 and CDR2: KGHSH and LQKENI. V lost 2 bases to trimming and J lost 4 bases, with 6 bases between them. The CDR3 is made up of 13 amino acids. The CDR3 DNA is TGTGCCAGCTCACCAACCGCGGGAAACACCATATATTTT. This translates into CASSPTAGNTIYF.

CDR3 bases: TGTGCCAGCAGCAACAGGCCCGGACAGGTTGATGGCTACACCTTC. Protein sequence: CASSNRPGQVDGYTF. The V gene is TRBV6-5, the J gene TRBJ1-2, with 7 bases identical to TRBD1. Germline V gene data show CDR1 as MNHEY and CDR2 as SVGAGI. This CDR3 region has 15 residues. After removal of 6 bases from V and 6 bases from J, the junction contained 13 bases not matched to a gene.

The chain is built from TRBV5-4 and TRBJ1-1, with TRBD1 matching over 8 bases. CDR1 SGHNT and CDR2 YYREEE come from the germline V gene (reference sequence). The trim removed 3 bases at V and 0 bases at J, leaving 10 bases unmatched. This CDR3 comprises 17 residues. The CDR3 bases are TGTGCCAGCAGCTCCCCGGGCAGGGGGCCGATGAACACTGAAGCTTTCTTT. Protein sequence: CASSSPGRGPMNTEAFF.

V and J are TRBV9 and TRBJ2-1; 8 positions match TRBD2. This CDR3 region has 16 residues. The junction had 7 bases not matched to a gene; V was cut back by 0 bases and J by 5 bases. Germline-derived CDR1 and CDR2 are SGDLS and YYNGEE. CDR3 region: CASSVALRGVHNEQFF. CDR3 sequence (DNA): TGTGCCAGCAGCGTAGCTTTGCGGGGGGTCCACAATGAGCAGTTCTTC. The full variable domain, its missing parts supplied by reference TRBV9 and TRBJ2-1, is DSGVTQTPKHLITATGQRVTLRCSPRSGDLSVYWYQQSLDQGLQFLIQYYNGEERAKGNILERFSAQQFPDLHSELNLSSLELGDSALYFCASSVALRGVHNEQFFGPGTRLTVL.

This clone was observed once. The chain employs TRBV7-9 and TRBJ1-6; the match to TRBD1 covers 8 bases. The trim removed 9 bases at V and 9 bases at J, leaving 7 bases unmatched. In germline, CDR1 is SEHNR, CDR2 FQNEAQ (reference sequence). This CDR3 has 13 amino acids. The chain's CDR3 is CASHGQGGSPLHF. CDR3 nucleotides: TGTGCCAGTCATGGACAGGGAGGTTCACCCCTCCACTTT.

The rearrangement joins TRBV11-3 to TRBJ2-1, with TRBD1 matching 7 bases. V shed 5 bases and J 4 bases; nucleotides not matched to a gene: 8. The CDR3 loop spans 15 amino acids. Germline V gives CDR1 SGHNT, CDR2 YENEEA. The CDR3 region has the DNA TGTGCCAGCAGCAACGCCGGGACAGCATACAATGAGCAGTTCTTC. This codes for CASSNAGTAYNEQFF. Together with reference TRBV11-3 and TRBJ2-1, the CDR3 gives the full variable domain: EAGVVQSPRYKIIEKKQPVAFWCNPISGHNTLYWYLQNLGQGPELLIRYENEEAVDDSQLPKDRFSAERLKGVDSTLKIQPAELGDSAVYLCASSNAGTAYNEQFFGPGTRLTVL.

The chain uses TRBV9 and TRBJ2-7; D ambiguous. CDR3 length: 15 residues. Germline-derived CDR1 and CDR2 are SGDLS and YYNGEE. Deletions cut 4 bases from V and 5 bases from J, with 19 bases between. Here the CDR3 DNA reads TGTGCCAGCAGCCTCACATACGCCCCGCGGAACGAGCAGTACTTC. Translating it yields CASSLTYAPRNEQYF.

The chain employs TRBV10-1 and TRBJ1-1, with TRBD1 matching over 11 bases. V trimming: 9 bases; J trimming: 4 bases; junction bases outside the gene matches: 10. Per the germline V gene, CDR1 is WNHNN and CDR2 is SYGVQD (reference sequence). The length of the CDR3 is 15 residues. CDR3 sequence: CARKDRGRWSTEAFF. The CDR3 DNA sequence: TGCGCCAGAAAGGACAGGGGGCGGTGGAGCACTGAAGCTTTCTTT.

The genes are TRBV3-1 (or the pseudogene TRBV3-2) and TRBJ1-1; TRBD1 might be the D (5 bases). V lost 6 bases, J lost 4 bases, and 12 bases lay in between. The germline CDR1 and CDR2 sequences are LGHDT and YNNKEL (reference sequence). The length of the CDR3 is 13 residues. CDR3 in amino acids: CASSLGAGTEAFF. In nucleotides, the CDR3 is TGTGCCAGCAGTCTAGGGGCCGGCACTGAAGCTTTCTTT.

The chain links TRBV7-3 to TRBJ2-1; no clear D. V was trimmed by 5 bases and J by 0 bases, leaving 11 bases between them. Germline loops: CDR1 SGHTA, CDR2 FQGTGA. This CDR3 is built from 15 residues. CDR3 sequence reads: CASSASIDSYNEQFF. As DNA, the CDR3 is TGTGCCAGCAGCGCCTCTATCGACTCCTACAATGAGCAGTTCTTC.

The chain joins TRBV5-1 to TRBJ2-5; 10 nucleotides agree with TRBD1. Trimming took 4 bases from V and 4 from J; bases not matched to a gene: 13. CDR1 is SGHRS, CDR2 YFSETQ, per germline. The CDR3 contains 17 residues. The CDR3 DNA reads TGCGCCAGCAGCCCGCTATGGACAGGGGGGTGGATAGAGACCCAGTACTTC. Amino acid sequence: CASSPLWTGGWIETQYF.

The V call is TRBV2, the J call TRBJ2-7; D possibly corresponds to TRBD2 (6 bases). V lost 8 bases to trimming and J lost 12 bases, with 14 bases between them. The germline CDR1 and CDR2 sequences are SNHLY and FYNNEI. The CDR3 is made up of 10 amino acids. In DNA, the CDR3 is TGTGCCAGCCTGGCGGGGTTCTGGTACTTC. The encoded protein is CASLAGFWYF.

V usage is TRBV10-3 and J usage is TRBJ2-1; D call uncertain. V was shortened by 4 bases and J by 4 bases, with 20 bases between the two germline ends. From germline, CDR1 is ENHRY and CDR2 SYGVKD. The CDR3 length is 17 residues. The CDR3 DNA is TGTGCCATCAGTGGGGTCAGCCCCAGAAGGAGTTACAATGAGCAGTTCTTC. Protein product: CAISGVSPRRSYNEQFF.